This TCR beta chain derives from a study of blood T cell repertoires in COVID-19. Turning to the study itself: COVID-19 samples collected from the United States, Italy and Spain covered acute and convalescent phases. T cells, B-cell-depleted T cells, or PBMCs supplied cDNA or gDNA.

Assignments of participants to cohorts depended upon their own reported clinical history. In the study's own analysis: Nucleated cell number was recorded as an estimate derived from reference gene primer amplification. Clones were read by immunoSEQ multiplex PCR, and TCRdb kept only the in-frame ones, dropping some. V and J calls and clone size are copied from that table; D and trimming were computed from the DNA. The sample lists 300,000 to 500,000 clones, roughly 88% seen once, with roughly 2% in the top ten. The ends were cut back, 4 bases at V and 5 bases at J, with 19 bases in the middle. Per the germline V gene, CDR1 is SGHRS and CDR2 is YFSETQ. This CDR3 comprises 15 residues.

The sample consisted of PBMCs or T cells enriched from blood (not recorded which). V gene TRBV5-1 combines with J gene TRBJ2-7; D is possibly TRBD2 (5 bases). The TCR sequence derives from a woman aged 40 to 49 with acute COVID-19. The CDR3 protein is CASSLGPGESHEQYF. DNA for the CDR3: TGCGCCAGCAGCCTCGGCCCCGGGGAATCCCACGAGCAGTACTTC.